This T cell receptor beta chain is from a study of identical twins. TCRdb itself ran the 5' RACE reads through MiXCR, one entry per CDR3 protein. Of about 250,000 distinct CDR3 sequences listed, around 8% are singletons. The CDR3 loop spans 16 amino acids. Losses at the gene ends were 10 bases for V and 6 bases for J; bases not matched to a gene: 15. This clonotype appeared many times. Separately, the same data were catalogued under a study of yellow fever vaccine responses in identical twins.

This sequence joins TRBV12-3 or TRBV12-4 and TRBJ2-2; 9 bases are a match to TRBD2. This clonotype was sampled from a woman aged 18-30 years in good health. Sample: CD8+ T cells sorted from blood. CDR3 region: CATFSGSKALAGELFF. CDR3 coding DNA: TGTGCCACTTTTAGCGGGAGTAAGGCTCTCGCCGGGGAGCTGTTTTTT.